This entry is about one T cell receptor beta chain. What it binds is not known. Isolated RNA was reverse transcribed into cDNA used as the sequencing template. The data were produced by immunoSEQ multiplex PCR, yet TCRdb's version contains in-frame clones alone and is incomplete. The profile shows 150,000 to 200,000 clones, 55% of them singletons. T lymphocytes (CD4+ and CD8+) were sorted from PBMCs. These data are taken from a study of CD8+ T cells in alopecia areata. Study findings and constraints: Resident alphabeta T cells of normal skin are also sequenced in scalp samples. Possibly as an HLA-related effect, TCR sharing across patients appeared less clear than in mice. Lesional scalp, notably in alopecia totalis/universalis, had clonality above that of normal scalp.

V gave up 5 bases and J gave up 7 bases, with 9 bases separating them. Germline-derived CDR1 and CDR2 are LNHDA and SQIVND (reference sequence). CDR3 size: 12 residues. The J gene is TRBJ1-5, the V gene TRBV19; D not resolved. Sequences were obtained from CD4+ T cells sorted from blood. The clonotype comes from a human donor in good health. The CDR3 spells CASSFLLQPQHF. In DNA, the CDR3 is TGTGCCAGTAGTTTCCTTCTCCAGCCCCAGCATTTT.